This TCR beta chain was sequenced for a study of blood T cell repertoires in COVID-19. Turning to the study itself: The United States, Italy and Spain supplied acute and convalescent COVID-19 samples. The cDNA or gDNA used as material had been derived from T cells, B-cell-depleted T cells, or PBMCs.

Germline lookup yields CDR1 MNHNY and CDR2 SVGAGI (reference sequence). The ends lost 11 bases at V and 4 bases at J; junction bases unmatched: 7. The CDR3 extends over 12 amino acids. Assay used: immunoSEQ multiplex PCR; TCRdb lists only in-frame clones, some missing. The sample carries some 300,000 clones, around 87% recorded once. Sequencing used peripheral blood. The clonotype was recovered from a man aged 18 to 35 with active or convalescent COVID-19. The chain joins TRBV6-6 to TRBJ2-7; TRBD1 matches 8 bases. The CDR3 nucleotides read TGTGCCTCCGGGGACAGGTCTTACGAGCAGTACTTC. Amino acid sequence: CASGDRSYEQYF.